A selection of T cell receptor beta chains follows, all from one sample in a study of T-cell reconstitution after alpha-beta-depleted transplantation in children. TCRdb recomputed calls from the PCR reads with MiXCR, one row per CDR3 protein. This table has 580,000 or so distinct CDR3 sequences, 23% appearing once. The sequenced sample was PBMCs, mostly from graft donor cells, obtained 360 days after TCRalphabeta/CD19-depleted stem cell transplant. The receptors here all came from a boy in the first two years of life who had a stem cell transplant for acute myeloid leukemia, so the T cells may come from the graft donor. CDR3s include the opening cysteine and the closing phenylalanine or tryptophan. Each record gives: V gene, D gene, J gene, clone size, CDR3 protein, CDR3 DNA. D genes are given only for firm matches. Clone size, where shown, is once, few, many, or a class for clones that have expanded.

TRBV9	TRBD1	TRBJ2-7	few	CASSAETGATYEQYF	TGTGCCAGCAGCGCGGAGACAGGGGCGACCTACGAGCAGTACTTC
TRBV30	-	TRBJ2-2	-	CAWSVNTLDSTGELFF	TGTGCCTGGAGTGTAAACACCTTAGACTCCACCGGGGAGCTGTTTTTT
TRBV13	TRBD1	TRBJ2-2	-	CASSLTGGEGELFF	TGTGCCAGCAGCTTGACAGGGGGCGAGGGGGAGCTGTTTTTT
TRBV12-3/TRBV12-4	-	TRBJ1-2	few	CASTLGAGAFDGYTF	TGTGCCAGCACCCTAGGGGCAGGGGCATTCGATGGCTACACCTTC
TRBV7-3	TRBD1	TRBJ2-5	-	CASSSTGGQETPYF	TGTGCCAGCAGCTCGACAGGGGGCCAAGAGACCCCGTACTTC
TRBV20-1	-	TRBJ2-5	few	CSATRGAGETQYF	TGCAGTGCCACCCGGGGGGCGGGGGAGACCCAGTACTTC
TRBV12-3/TRBV12-4	-	TRBJ2-2	few	CASSLWLGPNTGELFF	TGTGCCAGCAGTTTATGGTTAGGGCCGAACACCGGGGAGCTGTTTTTT
TRBV29-1	-	TRBJ1-2	few	CSVEDRTGSGGYTF	TGCAGCGTTGAAGATAGAACAGGGTCGGGTGGCTACACCTTC
TRBV4-3	-	TRBJ1-1	few	CASSQDMRVFRGNTEAFF	TGCGCCAGCAGCCAAGATATGCGTGTCTTCAGGGGGAACACTGAAGCTTTCTTT
TRBV20-1	-	TRBJ1-2	few	CSAKLQANYGYTF	TGCAGTGCAAAGTTACAGGCTAACTATGGCTACACCTTC
TRBV6-5	-	TRBJ2-7	few	CASSPGVRRYF	TGTGCCAGCAGCCCAGGGGTCCGGCGGTACTTC
TRBV6-4	TRBD2	TRBJ2-1	few	CASGTSGGAREQFF	TGTGCCAGCGGGACTAGCGGGGGGGCGAGGGAGCAGTTCTTC
TRBV13	-	TRBJ2-2	few	CASSSEVTNTGELFF	TGTGCCAGCAGCTCAGAGGTTACGAACACCGGGGAGCTGTTTTTT
TRBV5-1	-	TRBJ1-2	many	CASSLGNGYTF	TGCGCCAGCAGCCTGGGGAATGGCTACACCTTC
TRBV7-2	TRBD1	TRBJ1-6	few	CASSPDRDNSPLHF	TGTGCCAGCAGCCCCGACAGGGATAATTCACCCCTCCACTTT
TRBV10-3	-	TRBJ1-5	many	CAITPGSNQPQHF	TGTGCCATCACCCCAGGGAGCAATCAGCCCCAGCATTTT
TRBV10-3	TRBD2	TRBJ2-3	-	CATQWDGTSGVQSTDTQYF	TGTGCCACCCAGTGGGACGGGACTAGCGGGGTACAAAGCACAGATACGCAGTATTTT
TRBV7-9	-	TRBJ2-3	few	CASSLSRLSTDTQYF	TGTGCCAGCAGCTTATCAAGGCTCAGCACAGATACGCAGTATTTT
TRBV20-1	TRBD2	TRBJ2-7	few	CSATSGGSEQYF	TGCAGTGCCACTAGCGGGGGGTCCGAGCAGTACTTC
TRBV7-9	-	TRBJ1-3	many	CASSFFLRSGNTIYF	TGTGCCAGCAGCTTTTTCTTACGATCTGGAAACACCATATATTTT
TRBV27	-	TRBJ2-5	many	CASSTAGTEETQYF	TGTGCCAGCAGTACAGCCGGGACTGAAGAGACCCAGTACTTC
TRBV13	-	TRBJ1-1	many	CASSLGEMNTEAFF	TGTGCCAGCAGCTTAGGGGAAATGAACACTGAAGCTTTCTTT
TRBV20-1	-	TRBJ1-4	-	CSAGRGPSSTNEKLFF	TGCAGTGCGGGGAGGGGCCCGTCTTCAACTAATGAAAAACTGTTTTTT
TRBV5-6	-	TRBJ2-3	few	CASSLRGRLSDTQYF	TGTGCCAGCAGCTTAAGGGGAAGGTTAAGTGATACGCAGTATTTT
TRBV5-1	-	TRBJ2-3	-	CASSLGQKTDTQYF	TGCGCCAGCAGCTTGGGACAAAAGACAGATACGCAGTATTTT
TRBV20-1	TRBD1	TRBJ1-2	few	CSARGQGRGYGYTF	TGCAGTGCTAGGGGACAGGGCCGGGGATATGGCTACACCTTC
TRBV30	-	TRBJ1-6	many	CAWSVRGFSPLHF	TGTGCCTGGAGTGTACGAGGGTTCTCACCCCTCCACTTT
TRBV18	-	TRBJ2-1	-	CASSPNPSSYNEQFF	TGTGCCAGCTCACCTAACCCGAGCTCCTACAATGAGCAGTTCTTC
TRBV12-3/TRBV12-4	TRBD1	TRBJ1-2	-	CASSGQGSNGYTF	TGTGCCAGCAGTGGACAGGGGAGCAATGGCTACACCTTC
TRBV20-1	-	TRBJ2-2	many	CSARDLGADGELFF	TGCAGTGCTAGAGATCTGGGGGCTGACGGGGAGCTGTTTTTT
TRBV9	-	TRBJ2-5	-	CASSVVGSQETQYF	TGTGCCAGCAGCGTAGTGGGGAGCCAAGAGACCCAGTACTTC
TRBV6-4	-	TRBJ2-2	many	CASSVGHTGELFF	TGTGCCAGCAGTGTGGGGCACACCGGGGAGCTGTTTTTT
TRBV7-3	TRBD1	TRBJ2-7	-	CASSPRTGGFDYEQYF	TGTGCCAGCAGCCCGAGGACAGGGGGATTTGACTACGAGCAGTACTTC
TRBV7-9	-	TRBJ2-1	-	CASSYRDSVYNEQFF	TGTGCCAGCAGTTACCGGGACTCGGTCTACAATGAGCAGTTCTTC
TRBV5-6	-	TRBJ2-3	many	CASSDRRAFDTQYF	TGTGCCAGCAGCGACCGGAGGGCGTTCGATACGCAGTATTTT
TRBV5-1	TRBD2	TRBJ2-1	few	CASQTSGGSQFF	TGCGCCAGCCAGACTAGCGGGGGCTCACAGTTCTTC
TRBV9	-	TRBJ1-1	-	CASSAHGGGTEAFF	TGTGCCAGCAGCGCGCACGGAGGTGGGACTGAAGCTTTCTTT
TRBV6-6	-	TRBJ1-1	-	CASRPTRTEAFF	TGTGCCAGCAGGCCTACTAGAACTGAAGCTTTCTTT
TRBV20-1	-	TRBJ1-1	few	CSAREDLYTEAFF	TGCAGTGCTAGAGAAGACTTGTACACTGAAGCTTTCTTT
TRBV27	-	TRBJ2-1	-	CASSLYGWNEQFF	TGTGCCAGCAGTTTATACGGATGGAATGAGCAGTTCTTC
TRBV4-3	-	TRBJ1-1	many	CASSQGGEVYTEAFF	TGCGCCAGCAGCCAAGGGGGTGAAGTTTACACTGAAGCTTTCTTT
TRBV4-3	TRBD1	TRBJ2-3	many	CASSTQTGADTQYF	TGCGCCAGCAGCACCCAGACAGGGGCAGATACGCAGTATTTT
TRBV4-2	-	TRBJ2-1	-	CASSQDRVGVVFF	TGTGCCAGCAGCCAAGATCGAGTCGGGGTGGTGTTCTTC
TRBV4-1	-	TRBJ2-1	-	CASSQEFRGRWNEQFF	TGCGCCAGCAGCCAAGAGTTCAGGGGCAGGTGGAATGAGCAGTTCTTC
TRBV6-1	TRBD1	TRBJ2-4	few	CASSETGLTKNIQYF	TGTGCCAGCAGTGAGACAGGGCTAACCAAAAACATTCAGTACTTC
TRBV15	-	TRBJ2-2	-	CATSRVGTGELFF	TGTGCCACCAGCAGAGTTGGTACCGGGGAGCTGTTTTTT
TRBV25-1	-	TRBJ2-4	many	CASSESPGGAKNIQYF	TGTGCCAGCAGTGAATCCCCAGGAGGGGCCAAAAACATTCAGTACTTC